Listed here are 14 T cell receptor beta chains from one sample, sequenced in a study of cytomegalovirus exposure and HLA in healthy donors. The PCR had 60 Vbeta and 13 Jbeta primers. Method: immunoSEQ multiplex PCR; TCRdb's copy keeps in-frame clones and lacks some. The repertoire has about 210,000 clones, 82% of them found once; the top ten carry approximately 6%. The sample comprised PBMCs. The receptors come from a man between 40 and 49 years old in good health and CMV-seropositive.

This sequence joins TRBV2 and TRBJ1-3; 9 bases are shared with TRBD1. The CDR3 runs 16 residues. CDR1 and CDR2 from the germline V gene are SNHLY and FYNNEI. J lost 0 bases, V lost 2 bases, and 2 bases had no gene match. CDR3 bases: TGTGCCAGCAGTGAATGGGGACAGGGCTCTGGAAACACCATATATTTT. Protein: CASSEWGQGSGNTIYF.

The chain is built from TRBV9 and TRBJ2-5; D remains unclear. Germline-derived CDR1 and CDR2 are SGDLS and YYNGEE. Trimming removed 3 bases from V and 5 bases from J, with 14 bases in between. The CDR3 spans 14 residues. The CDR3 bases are TGTGCCAGCAGCGCCCAGGCTTTTACGGAGACCCAGTACTTC. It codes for CASSAQAFTETQYF.

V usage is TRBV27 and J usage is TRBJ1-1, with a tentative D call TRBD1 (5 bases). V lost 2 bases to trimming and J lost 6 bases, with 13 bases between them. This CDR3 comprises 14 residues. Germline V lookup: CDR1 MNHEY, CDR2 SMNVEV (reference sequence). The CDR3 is CASSLRGVAAEAFF. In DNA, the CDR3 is TGTGCCAGCAGTTTAAGGGGTGTTGCAGCTGAAGCTTTCTTT.

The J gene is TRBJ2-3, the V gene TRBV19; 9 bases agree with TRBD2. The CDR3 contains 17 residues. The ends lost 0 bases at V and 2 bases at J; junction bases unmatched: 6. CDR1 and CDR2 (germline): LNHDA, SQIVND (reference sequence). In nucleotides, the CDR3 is TGTGCCAGTAGTATAGAGTCAGGACTAGCGAACACAGATACGCAGTATTTT. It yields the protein CASSIESGLANTDTQYF.

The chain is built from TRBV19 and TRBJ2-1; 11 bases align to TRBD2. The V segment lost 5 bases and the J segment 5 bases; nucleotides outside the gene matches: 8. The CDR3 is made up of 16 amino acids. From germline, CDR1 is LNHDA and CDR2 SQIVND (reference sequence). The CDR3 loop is CASSAMTSGKNNEQFF. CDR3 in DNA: TGTGCCAGTAGTGCCATGACTAGCGGGAAAAACAATGAGCAGTTCTTC.

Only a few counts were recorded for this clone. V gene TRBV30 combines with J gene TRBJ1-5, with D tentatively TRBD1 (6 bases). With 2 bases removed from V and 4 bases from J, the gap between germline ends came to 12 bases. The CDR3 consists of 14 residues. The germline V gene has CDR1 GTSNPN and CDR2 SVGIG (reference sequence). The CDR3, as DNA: TGTGCCTGGAGTAAAACAGGGTCAAATCAGCCCCAGCATTTT. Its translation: CAWSKTGSNQPQHF.

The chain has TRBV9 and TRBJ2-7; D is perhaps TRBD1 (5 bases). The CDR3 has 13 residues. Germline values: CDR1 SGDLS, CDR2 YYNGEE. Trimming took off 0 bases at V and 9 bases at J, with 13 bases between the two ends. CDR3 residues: CASSVGGRDGQYF. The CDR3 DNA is TGTGCCAGCAGCGTAGGGGGCAGGGATGGGCAGTACTTC.

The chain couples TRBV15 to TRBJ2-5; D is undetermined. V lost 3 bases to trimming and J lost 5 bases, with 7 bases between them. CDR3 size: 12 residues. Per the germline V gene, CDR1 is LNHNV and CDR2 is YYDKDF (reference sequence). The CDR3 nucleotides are TGTGCCACCAGCAGCACGAGGGAGACCCAGTACTTC. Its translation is CATSSTRETQYF.

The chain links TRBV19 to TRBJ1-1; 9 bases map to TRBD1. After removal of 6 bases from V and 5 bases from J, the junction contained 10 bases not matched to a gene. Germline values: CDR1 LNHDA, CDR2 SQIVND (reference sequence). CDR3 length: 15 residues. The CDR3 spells CASSLTGTGRTEAFF. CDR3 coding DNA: TGTGCCAGTAGCTTAACCGGGACAGGGAGAACTGAAGCTTTCTTT. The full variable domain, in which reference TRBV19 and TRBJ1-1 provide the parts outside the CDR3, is DGGITQSPKYLFRKEGQNVTLSCEQNLNHDAMYWYRQDPGQGLRLIYYSQIVNDFQKGDIAEGYSVSREKKESFPLTVTSAQKNPTAFYLCASSLTGTGRTEAFFGQGTRLTVV.

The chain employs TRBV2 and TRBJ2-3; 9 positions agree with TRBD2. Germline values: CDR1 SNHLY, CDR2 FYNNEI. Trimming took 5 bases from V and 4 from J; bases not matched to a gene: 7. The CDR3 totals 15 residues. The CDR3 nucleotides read TGTGCCAGCAGTCTCATTAGCGGGAGTGCAGATACGCAGTATTTT. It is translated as CASSLISGSADTQYF.

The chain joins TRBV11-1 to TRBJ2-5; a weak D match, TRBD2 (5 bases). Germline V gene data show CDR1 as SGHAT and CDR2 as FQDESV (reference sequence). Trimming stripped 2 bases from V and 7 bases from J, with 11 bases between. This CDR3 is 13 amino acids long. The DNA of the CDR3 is TGTGCCAGCAGCTTATACGAGGGAGTGACCCAGTACTTC. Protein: CASSLYEGVTQYF.

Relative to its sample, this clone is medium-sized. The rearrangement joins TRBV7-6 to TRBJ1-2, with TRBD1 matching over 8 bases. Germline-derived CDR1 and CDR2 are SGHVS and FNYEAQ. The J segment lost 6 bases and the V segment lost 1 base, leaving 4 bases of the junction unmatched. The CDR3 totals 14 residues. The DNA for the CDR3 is TGTGCCAGCAGCTTAGGACAGGGGTCCCATGGCTACACCTTC. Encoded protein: CASSLGQGSHGYTF. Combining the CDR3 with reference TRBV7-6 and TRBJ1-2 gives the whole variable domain GAGVSQSPRYKVTKRGQDVALRCDPISGHVSLYWYRQALGQGPEFLTYFNYEAQQDKSGLPNDRFSAERPEGSISTLTIQRTEQRDSAMYRCASSLGQGSHGYTFGSGTRLTVV.

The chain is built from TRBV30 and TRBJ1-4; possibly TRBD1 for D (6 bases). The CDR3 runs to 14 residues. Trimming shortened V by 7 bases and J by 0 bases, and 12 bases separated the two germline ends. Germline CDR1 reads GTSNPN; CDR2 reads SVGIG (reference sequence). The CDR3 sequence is CALDSYATNEKLFF. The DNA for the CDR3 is TGTGCCTTGGACAGTTATGCAACTAATGAAAAACTGTTTTTT.

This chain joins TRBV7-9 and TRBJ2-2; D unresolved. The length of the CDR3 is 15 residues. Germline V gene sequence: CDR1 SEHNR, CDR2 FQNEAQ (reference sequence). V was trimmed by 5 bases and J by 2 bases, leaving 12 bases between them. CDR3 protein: CASSTRILNTGELFF. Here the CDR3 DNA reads TGTGCCAGCAGCACGCGGATCCTAAACACCGGGGAGCTGTTTTTT.